The rows below give T cell receptor beta chains drawn from one sample of a study of T cell responses to AZD1222 COVID-19 vaccine. The protocol was immunoSEQ multiplex PCR, while the TCRdb copy is restricted to in-frame clones and leaves out a portion. The repertoire holds more than 110,000 clones, with 80% to 90% as singletons. This material consisted of peripheral blood, taken on day 0 of AZD1222 vaccination. The receptor set was obtained from an adult in good health. Each CDR3 is given with its conserved first and last residue. Fields, in order: CDR3 protein, CDR3 DNA, V gene, clone size, J gene, D gene. D genes are given only for firm matches. The size field is filled for only some rows; it gives once, few, many or a size class.

CDR3: CASSLDGTNTGELFF
DNA: TGTGCCAGCAGCTTAGATGGGACGAACACCGGGGAGCTGTTTTTT
V: TRBV7-8
size: .
J: TRBJ2-2
D: .

CDR3: CASSISGAANEKLFF
DNA: TGTGCCAGTAGTATATCAGGGGCGGCTAATGAAAAACTGTTTTTT
V: TRBV19
size: .
J: TRBJ1-4
D: .

CDR3: CATTRSSGNTIYF
DNA: TGTGCCACCACCCGGTCCTCTGGAAACACCATATATTTT
V: TRBV15
size: few
J: TRBJ1-3
D: .

CDR3: CASSWSGQGEKLFF
DNA: TGTGCCAGCAGCTGGTCAGGACAAGGTGAAAAACTGTTTTTT
V: TRBV5-4
size: .
J: TRBJ1-4
D: .

CDR3: CASSQGMMGMDTF
DNA: TGCGCCAGCAGCCAGGGAATGATGGGTATGGACACCTTC
V: TRBV4-1
size: few
J: TRBJ1-2
D: .

CDR3: CASIESGPSTVPLHF
DNA: TGTGCCAGCATCGAGTCGGGACCGTCGACGGTACCCCTCCACTTT
V: TRBV28
size: .
J: TRBJ1-6
D: .

CDR3: CASSVSQLDRTDTQYF
DNA: TGTGCCAGCAGCGTATCCCAACTGGACCGCACAGATACGCAGTATTTT
V: TRBV9
size: .
J: TRBJ2-3
D: .

CDR3: CASSPHRGLGTEAFF
DNA: TGTGCCAGCAGTCCGCACAGGGGGCTCGGCACTGAAGCTTTCTTT
V: TRBV28
size: few
J: TRBJ1-1
D: TRBD1

CDR3: CASSFGGQGYGYTF
DNA: TGTGCCAGCAGTTTTGGGGGGCAGGGTTATGGCTACACCTTC
V: TRBV27
size: .
J: TRBJ1-2
D: .

CDR3: CASVGRGGRNNQPQHF
DNA: TGTGCCAGTGTGGGAAGGGGGGGGCGGAACAATCAGCCCCAGCATTTT
V: TRBV19
size: .
J: TRBJ1-5
D: .

CDR3: CATGWGQGSPLHF
DNA: TGTGCCACCGGATGGGGCCAAGGGTCACCCCTCCACTTT
V: TRBV10-3
size: .
J: TRBJ1-6
D: .

CDR3: CASSPRTSGYEQYF
DNA: TGTGCCAGCAGTCCCAGGACTAGCGGCTACGAGCAGTACTTC
V: TRBV28
size: .
J: TRBJ2-7
D: TRBD2

CDR3: CASSFGPNTEAFF
DNA: TGTGCCAGCAGTTTTGGCCCGAACACTGAAGCTTTCTTT
V: TRBV12-3/TRBV12-4
size: .
J: TRBJ1-1
D: .

CDR3: CASSYQGTVNEKLFF
DNA: TGTGCCAGCAGTTACCAGGGGACAGTTAATGAAAAACTGTTTTTT
V: TRBV6-5
size: .
J: TRBJ1-4
D: TRBD1

CDR3: CASSATGQSTEAFF
DNA: TGTGCCAGCAGCGCCACAGGCCAAAGCACTGAAGCTTTCTTT
V: TRBV9
size: .
J: TRBJ1-1
D: .

CDR3: CAISESGAGNEKLFF
DNA: TGTGCCATCAGTGAGTCCGGGGCCGGTAATGAAAAACTGTTTTTT
V: TRBV10-3
size: .
J: TRBJ1-4
D: .

CDR3: CASSQVVGSVEQYF
DNA: TGTGCCAGCAGCCAAGTAGTAGGCAGTGTCGAGCAGTACTTC
V: TRBV3-1/TRBV3-2
size: once
J: TRBJ2-7
D: .

CDR3: CASSAEQGGIDTQYF
DNA: TGTGCCAGCAGTGCAGAACAGGGCGGGATAGATACGCAGTATTTT
V: TRBV6-4
size: .
J: TRBJ2-3
D: .

CDR3: CASSRIFRDSPLHF
DNA: TGTGCCAGCAGCAGAATTTTTAGGGATTCACCCCTCCACTTT
V: TRBV7-2
size: .
J: TRBJ1-6
D: .

CDR3: CASSSTGAGVNQPQHF
DNA: TGTGCCAGCAGTTCGACAGGGGCCGGGGTCAATCAGCCCCAGCATTTT
V: TRBV6-5
size: once
J: TRBJ1-5
D: TRBD1

CDR3: CASSLAAGGYGYTF
DNA: TGTGCCAGCAGCTTAGCGGCAGGGGGCTATGGCTACACCTTC
V: TRBV7-9
size: .
J: TRBJ1-2
D: TRBD1

CDR3: CASSPGGSTNEKLFF
DNA: TGTGCCAGCAGTCCGGGGGGTTCAACTAATGAAAAACTGTTTTTT
V: TRBV6-6
size: .
J: TRBJ1-4
D: .